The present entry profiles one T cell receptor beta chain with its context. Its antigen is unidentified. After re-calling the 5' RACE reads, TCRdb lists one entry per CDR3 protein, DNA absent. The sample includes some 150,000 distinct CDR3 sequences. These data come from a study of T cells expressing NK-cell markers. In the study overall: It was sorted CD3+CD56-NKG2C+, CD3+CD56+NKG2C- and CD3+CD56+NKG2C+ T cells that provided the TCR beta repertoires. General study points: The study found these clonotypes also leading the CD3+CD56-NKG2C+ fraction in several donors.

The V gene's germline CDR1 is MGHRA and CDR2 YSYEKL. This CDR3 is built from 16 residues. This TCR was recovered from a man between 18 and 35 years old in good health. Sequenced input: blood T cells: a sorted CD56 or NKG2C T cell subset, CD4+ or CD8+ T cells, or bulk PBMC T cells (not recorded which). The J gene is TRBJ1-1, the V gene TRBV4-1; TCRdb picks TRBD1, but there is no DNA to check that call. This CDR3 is CASSQDYGQGVTEAFF.